A single TCR beta chain is shown here with its context. This record belongs to a study of blood T cell repertoires in COVID-19. Study context: Sources were T cells, B-cell-depleted T cells, or PBMCs; the material itself was cDNA or gDNA.

The Seattle patients, enrolled during active infection, were followed longitudinally. TCRdb's table, derived via immunoSEQ multiplex PCR, lists solely in-frame clones and lacks some. The sample lists tens of thousands of clones, nearly 90% occurring once. The TCR sequence derives from a woman aged 55 to 70 with COVID-19, enrolled during active disease. Sequenced input: peripheral blood.

The CDR3, as DNA: TGTGCCAGCAGTTACGGCTCCAACACTGAAGCTTTCTTT. Translated: CASSYGSNTEAFF. The genes are TRBV6-2 or TRBV6-3 and TRBJ1-1, with D hard to call. The V and J ends lost 2 bases and 2 bases respectively, with 6 bases between them. CDR3 length equals 13 residues. Germline V gives CDR1 MNHEY, CDR2 SVGEGT.